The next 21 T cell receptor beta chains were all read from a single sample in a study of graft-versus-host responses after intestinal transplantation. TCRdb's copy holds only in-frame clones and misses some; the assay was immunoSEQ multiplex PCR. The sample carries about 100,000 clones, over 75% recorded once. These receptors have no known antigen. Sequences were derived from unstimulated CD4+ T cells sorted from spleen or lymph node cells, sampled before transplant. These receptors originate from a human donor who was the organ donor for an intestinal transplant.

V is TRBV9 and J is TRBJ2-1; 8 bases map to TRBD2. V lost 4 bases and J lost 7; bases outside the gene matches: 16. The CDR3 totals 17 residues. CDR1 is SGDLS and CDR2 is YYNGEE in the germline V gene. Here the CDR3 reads CASSTHGGAGSRNEQFF. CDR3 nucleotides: TGTGCCAGCAGCACGCACGGGGGGGCCGGAAGCCGAAATGAGCAGTTCTTC.

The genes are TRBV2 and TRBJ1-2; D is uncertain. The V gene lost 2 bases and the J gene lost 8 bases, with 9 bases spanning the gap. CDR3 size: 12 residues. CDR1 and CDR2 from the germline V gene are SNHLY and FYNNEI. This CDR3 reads CASSEQARGYTF. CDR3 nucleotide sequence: TGTGCCAGCAGTGAACAGGCGAGGGGCTACACCTTC. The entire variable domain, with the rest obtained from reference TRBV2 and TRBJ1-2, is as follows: EPEVTQTPSHQVTQMGQEVILRCVPISNHLYFYWYRQILGQKVEFLVSFYNNEISEKSEIFDDQFSVERPDGSNFTLKIRSTKLEDSAMYFCASSEQARGYTFGSGTRLTVV.

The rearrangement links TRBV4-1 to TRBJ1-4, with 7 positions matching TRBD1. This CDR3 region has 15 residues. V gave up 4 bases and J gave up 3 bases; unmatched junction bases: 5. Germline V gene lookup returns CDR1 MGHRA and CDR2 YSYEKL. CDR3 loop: CASSRSGTANEKLFF. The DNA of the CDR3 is TGCGCCAGCAGCCGATCCGGGACAGCTAATGAAAAACTGTTTTTT.

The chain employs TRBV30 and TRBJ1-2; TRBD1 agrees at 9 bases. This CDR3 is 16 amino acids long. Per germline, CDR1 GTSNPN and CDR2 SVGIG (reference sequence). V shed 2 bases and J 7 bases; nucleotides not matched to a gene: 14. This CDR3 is CAWSPPRTGEVGGYTF. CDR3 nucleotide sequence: TGTGCCTGGAGTCCCCCCCGGACAGGGGAGGTCGGTGGCTACACCTTC.

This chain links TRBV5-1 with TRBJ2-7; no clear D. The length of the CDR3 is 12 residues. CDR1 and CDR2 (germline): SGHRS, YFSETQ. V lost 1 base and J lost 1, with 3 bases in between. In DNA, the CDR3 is TGCGCCAGCAGCTTGAGGTCCTACGAGCAGTACTTC. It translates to CASSLRSYEQYF.

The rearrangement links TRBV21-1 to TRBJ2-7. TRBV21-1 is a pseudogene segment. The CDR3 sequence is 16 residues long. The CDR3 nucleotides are TGTGCCAGCAGCAAAGAGGCGAAGGGACGAACCTACGAGCAGTACTTC. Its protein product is CASSKEAKGRTYEQYF.

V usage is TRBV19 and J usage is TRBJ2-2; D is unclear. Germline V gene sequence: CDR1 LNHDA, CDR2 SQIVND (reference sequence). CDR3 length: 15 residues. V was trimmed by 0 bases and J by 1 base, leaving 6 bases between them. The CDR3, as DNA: TGTGCCAGTAGTATAGAGGGTCGGAACACCGGGGAGCTGTTTTTT. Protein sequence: CASSIEGRNTGELFF. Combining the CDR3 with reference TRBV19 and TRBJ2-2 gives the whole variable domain DGGITQSPKYLFRKEGQNVTLSCEQNLNHDAMYWYRQDPGQGLRLIYYSQIVNDFQKGDIAEGYSVSREKKESFPLTVTSAQKNPTAFYLCASSIEGRNTGELFFGEGSRLTVL.

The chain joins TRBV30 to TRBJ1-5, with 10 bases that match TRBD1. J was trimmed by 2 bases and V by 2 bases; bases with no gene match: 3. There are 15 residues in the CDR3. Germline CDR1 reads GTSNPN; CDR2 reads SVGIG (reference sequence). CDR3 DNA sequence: TGTGCCTGGAGTCTCGGGACAGGGGGCAATCAGCCCCAGCATTTT. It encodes CAWSLGTGGNQPQHF.

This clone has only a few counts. CDR3 amino acids: CASSQDRDRATEAFF. In DNA, the CDR3 is TGTGCCAGCAGCCAAGATAGGGACAGGGCCACTGAAGCTTTCTTT. The rearrangement joins TRBV4-2 to TRBJ1-1; 9 bases are a match to TRBD1. This CDR3 is built from 15 residues. Per germline, CDR1 LGHNA and CDR2 YNFKEQ. V dropped 0 bases and J dropped 4; count of bases not matched to a gene: 3.

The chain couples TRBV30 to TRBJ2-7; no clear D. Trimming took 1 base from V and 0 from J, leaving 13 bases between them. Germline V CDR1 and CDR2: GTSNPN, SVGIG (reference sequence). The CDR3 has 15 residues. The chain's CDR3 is CAWSGGGGSSYEQYF. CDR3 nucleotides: TGTGCCTGGAGTGGAGGTGGCGGTAGCTCCTACGAGCAGTACTTC.

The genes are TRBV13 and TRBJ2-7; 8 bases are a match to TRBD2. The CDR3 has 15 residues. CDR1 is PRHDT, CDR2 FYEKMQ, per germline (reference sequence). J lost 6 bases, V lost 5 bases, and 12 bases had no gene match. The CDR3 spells CASSAPSGGLSEQYF. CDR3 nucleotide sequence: TGTGCCAGCAGCGCACCTTCGGGGGGGCTCAGCGAGCAGTACTTC.

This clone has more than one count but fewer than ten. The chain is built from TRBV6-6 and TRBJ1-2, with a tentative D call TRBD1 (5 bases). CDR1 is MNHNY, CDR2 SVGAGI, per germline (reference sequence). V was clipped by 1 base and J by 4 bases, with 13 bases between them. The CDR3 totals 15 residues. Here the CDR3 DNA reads TGTGCCAGCAGTTACTTAGGGGATGGTGGCTATGGCTACACCTTC. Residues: CASSYLGDGGYGYTF.

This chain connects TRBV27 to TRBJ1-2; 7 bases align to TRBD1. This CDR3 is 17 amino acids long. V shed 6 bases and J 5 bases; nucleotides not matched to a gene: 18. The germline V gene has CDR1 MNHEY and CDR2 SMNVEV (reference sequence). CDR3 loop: CASRSSSGTASTYGYTF. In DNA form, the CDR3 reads TGTGCCAGCAGGTCTTCATCCGGGACAGCCAGCACTTATGGCTACACCTTC.

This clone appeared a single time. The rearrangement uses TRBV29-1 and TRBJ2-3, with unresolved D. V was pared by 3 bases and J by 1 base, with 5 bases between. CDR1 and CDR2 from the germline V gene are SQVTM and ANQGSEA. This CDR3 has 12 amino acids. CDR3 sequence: CSVEAGTDTQYF. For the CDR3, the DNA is TGCAGCGTTGAGGCAGGCACAGATACGCAGTATTTT.

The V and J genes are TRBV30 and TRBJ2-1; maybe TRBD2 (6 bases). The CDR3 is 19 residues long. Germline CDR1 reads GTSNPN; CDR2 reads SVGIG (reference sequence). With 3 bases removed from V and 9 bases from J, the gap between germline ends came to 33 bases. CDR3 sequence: CAWSPGLRVQTPVTAEQFF. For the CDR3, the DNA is TGTGCCTGGAGCCCGGGACTCAGAGTCCAAACACCCGTCACTGCTGAGCAGTTCTTC. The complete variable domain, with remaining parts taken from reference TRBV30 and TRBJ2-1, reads SQTIHQWPATLVQPVGSPLSLECTVEGTSNPNLYWYRQAAGRGLQLLFYSVGIGQISSEVPQNLSASRPQDRQFILSSKKLLLSDSGFYLCAWSPGLRVQTPVTAEQFFGPGTRLTVL.

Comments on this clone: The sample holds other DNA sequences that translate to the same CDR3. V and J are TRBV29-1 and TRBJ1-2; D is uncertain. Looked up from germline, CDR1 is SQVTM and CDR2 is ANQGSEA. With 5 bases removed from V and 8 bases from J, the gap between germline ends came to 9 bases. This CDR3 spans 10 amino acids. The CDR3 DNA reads TGCAGCGTTACGGAAGGCGGCTACACCTTC. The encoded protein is CSVTEGGYTF.

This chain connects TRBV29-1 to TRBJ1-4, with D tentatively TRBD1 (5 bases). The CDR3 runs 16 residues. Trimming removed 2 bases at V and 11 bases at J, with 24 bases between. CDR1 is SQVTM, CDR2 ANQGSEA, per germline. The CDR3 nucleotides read TGCAGCGTTGAACAGGGCAGGTCAGGTTCCGTCGGCAAACTGTTTTTT. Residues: CSVEQGRSGSVGKLFF.

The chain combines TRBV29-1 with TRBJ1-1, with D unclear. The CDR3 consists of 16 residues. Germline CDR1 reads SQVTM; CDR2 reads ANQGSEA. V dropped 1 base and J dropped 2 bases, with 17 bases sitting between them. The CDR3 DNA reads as TGCAGCGTTGAAGGAGGGATACGAGGGTTAAACACTGAAGCTTTCTTT. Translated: CSVEGGIRGLNTEAFF.

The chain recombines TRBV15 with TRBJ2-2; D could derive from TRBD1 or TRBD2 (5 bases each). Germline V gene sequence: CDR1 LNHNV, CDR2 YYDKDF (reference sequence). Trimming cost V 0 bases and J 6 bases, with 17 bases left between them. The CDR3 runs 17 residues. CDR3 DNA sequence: TGTGCCACCAGCAGAGACGGGACGTTCCTCGGAGCCGGGGAGCTGTTTTTT. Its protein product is CATSRDGTFLGAGELFF.

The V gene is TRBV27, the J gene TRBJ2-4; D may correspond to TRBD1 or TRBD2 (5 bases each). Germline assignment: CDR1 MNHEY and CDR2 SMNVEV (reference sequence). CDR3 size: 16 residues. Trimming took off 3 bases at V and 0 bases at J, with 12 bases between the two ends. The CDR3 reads CASSFARGIAKNIQYF. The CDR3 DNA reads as TGTGCCAGCAGTTTCGCGAGGGGCATAGCCAAAAACATTCAGTACTTC.

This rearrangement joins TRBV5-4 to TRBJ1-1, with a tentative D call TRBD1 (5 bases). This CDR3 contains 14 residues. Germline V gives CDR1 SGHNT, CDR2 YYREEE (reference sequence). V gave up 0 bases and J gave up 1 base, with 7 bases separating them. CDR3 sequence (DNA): TGTGCCAGCAGCTTGGACAGGCGGAACACTGAAGCTTTCTTT. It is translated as CASSLDRRNTEAFF.